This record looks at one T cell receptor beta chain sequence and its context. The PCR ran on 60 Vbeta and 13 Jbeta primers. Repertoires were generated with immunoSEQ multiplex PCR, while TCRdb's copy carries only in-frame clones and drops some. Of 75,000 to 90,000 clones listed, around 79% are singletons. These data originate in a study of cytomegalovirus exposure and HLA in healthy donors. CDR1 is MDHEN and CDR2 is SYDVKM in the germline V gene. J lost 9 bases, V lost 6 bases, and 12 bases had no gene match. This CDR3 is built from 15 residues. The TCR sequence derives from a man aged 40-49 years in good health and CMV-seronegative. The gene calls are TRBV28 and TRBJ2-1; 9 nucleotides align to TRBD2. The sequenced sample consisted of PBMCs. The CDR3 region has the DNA TGTGCCAGCAGACCGACGGTAGCGGGAGATGCTGAGCAGTTCTTC. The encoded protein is CASRPTVAGDAEQFF.